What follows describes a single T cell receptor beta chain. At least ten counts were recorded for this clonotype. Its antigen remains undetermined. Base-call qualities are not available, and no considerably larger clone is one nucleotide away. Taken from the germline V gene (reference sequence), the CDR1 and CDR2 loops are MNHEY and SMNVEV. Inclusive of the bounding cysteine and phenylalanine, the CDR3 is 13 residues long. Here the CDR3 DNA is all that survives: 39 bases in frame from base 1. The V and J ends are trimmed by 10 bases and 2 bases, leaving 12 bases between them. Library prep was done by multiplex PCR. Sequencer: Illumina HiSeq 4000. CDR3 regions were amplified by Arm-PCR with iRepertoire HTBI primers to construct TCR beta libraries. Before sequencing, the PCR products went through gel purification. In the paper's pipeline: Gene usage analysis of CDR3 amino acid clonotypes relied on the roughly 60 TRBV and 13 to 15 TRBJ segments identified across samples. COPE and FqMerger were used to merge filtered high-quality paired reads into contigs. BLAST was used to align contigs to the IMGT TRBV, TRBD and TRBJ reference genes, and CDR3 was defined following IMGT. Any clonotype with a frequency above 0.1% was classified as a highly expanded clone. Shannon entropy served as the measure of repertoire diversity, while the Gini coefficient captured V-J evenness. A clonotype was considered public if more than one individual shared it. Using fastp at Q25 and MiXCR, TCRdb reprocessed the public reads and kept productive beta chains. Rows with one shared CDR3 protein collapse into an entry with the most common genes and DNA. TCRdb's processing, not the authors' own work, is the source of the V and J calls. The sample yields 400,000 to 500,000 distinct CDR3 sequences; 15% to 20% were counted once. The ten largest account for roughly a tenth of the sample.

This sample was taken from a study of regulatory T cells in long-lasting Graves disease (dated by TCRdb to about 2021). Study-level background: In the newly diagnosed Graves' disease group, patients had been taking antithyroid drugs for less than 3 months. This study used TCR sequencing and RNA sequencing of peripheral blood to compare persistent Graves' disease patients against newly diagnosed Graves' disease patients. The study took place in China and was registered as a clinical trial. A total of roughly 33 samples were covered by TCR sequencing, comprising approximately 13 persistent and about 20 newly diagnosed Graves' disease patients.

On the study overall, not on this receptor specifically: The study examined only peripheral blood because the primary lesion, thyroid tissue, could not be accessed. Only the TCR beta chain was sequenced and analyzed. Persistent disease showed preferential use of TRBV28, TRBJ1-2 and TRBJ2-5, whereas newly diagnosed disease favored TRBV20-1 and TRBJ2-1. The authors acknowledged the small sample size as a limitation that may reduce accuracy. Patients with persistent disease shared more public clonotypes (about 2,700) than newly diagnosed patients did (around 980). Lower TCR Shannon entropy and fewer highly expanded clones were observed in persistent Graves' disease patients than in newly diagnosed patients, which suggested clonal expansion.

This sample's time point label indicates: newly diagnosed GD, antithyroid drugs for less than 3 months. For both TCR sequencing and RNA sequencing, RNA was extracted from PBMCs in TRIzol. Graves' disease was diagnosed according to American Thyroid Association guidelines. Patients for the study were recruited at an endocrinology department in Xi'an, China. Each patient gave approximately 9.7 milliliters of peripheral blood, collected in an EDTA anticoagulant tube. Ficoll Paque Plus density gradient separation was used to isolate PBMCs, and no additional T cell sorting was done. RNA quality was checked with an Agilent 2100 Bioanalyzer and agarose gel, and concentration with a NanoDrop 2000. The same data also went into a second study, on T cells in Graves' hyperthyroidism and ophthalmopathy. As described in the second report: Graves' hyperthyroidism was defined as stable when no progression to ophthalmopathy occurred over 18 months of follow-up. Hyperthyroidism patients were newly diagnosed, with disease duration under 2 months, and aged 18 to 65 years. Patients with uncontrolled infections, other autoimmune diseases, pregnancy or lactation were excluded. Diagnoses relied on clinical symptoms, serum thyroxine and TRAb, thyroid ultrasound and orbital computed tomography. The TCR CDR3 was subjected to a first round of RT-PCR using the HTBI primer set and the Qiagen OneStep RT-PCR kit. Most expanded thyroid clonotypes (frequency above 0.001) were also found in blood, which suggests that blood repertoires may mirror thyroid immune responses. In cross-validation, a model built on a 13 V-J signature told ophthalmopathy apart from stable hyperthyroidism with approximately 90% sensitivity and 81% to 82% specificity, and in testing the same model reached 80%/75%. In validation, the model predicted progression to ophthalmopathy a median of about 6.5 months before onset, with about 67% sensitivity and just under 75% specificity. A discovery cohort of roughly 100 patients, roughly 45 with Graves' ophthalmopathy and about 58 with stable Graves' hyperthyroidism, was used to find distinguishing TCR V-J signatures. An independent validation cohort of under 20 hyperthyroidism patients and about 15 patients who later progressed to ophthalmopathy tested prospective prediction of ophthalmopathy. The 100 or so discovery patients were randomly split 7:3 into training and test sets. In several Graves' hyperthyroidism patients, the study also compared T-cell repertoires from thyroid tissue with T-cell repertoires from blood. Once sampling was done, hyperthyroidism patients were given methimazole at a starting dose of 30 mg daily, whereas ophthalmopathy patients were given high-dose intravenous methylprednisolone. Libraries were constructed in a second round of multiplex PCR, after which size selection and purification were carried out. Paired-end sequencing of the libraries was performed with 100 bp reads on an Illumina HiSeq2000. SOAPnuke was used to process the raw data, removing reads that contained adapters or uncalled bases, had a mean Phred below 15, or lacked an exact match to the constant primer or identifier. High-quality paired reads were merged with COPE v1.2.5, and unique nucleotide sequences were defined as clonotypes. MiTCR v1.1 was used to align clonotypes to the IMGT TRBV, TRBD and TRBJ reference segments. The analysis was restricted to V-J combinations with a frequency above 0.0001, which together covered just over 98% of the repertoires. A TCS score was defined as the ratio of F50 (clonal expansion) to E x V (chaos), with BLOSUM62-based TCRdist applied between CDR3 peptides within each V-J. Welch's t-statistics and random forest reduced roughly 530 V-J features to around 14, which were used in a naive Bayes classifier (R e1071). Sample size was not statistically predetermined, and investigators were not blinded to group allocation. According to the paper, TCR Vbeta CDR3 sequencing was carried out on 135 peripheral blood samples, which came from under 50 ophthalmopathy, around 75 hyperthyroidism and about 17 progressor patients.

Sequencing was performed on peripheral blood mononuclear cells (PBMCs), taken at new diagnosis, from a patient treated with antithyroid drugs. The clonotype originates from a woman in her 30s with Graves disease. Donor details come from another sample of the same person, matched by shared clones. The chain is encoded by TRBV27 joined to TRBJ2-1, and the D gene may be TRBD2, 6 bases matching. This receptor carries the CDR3 CATKRRAYNEQFF. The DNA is TGTGCCACCAAAAGGAGGGCCTACAATGAGCAGTTCTTC.